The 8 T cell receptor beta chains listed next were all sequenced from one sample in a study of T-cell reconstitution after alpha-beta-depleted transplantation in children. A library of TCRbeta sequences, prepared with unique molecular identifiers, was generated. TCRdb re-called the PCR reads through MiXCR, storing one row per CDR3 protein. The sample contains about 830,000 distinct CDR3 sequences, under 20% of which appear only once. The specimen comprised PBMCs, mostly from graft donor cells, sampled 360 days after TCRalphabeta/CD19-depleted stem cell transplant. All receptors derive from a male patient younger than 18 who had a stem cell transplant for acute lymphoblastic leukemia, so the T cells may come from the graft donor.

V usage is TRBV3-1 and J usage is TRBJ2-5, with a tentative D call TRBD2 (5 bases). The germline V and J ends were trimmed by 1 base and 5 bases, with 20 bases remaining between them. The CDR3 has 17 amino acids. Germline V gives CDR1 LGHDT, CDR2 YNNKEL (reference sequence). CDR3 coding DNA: TGTGCCAGCAGCCAAGGGTTCGGGCTAGCCACTTCTGAGACCCAGTACTTC. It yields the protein CASSQGFGLATSETQYF.

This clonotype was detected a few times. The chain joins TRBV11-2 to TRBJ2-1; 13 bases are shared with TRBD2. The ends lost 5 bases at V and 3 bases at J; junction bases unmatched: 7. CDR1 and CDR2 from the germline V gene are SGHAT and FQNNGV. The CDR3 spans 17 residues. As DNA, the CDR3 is TGTGCCAGCAGCAAAGGGACTAGCGGGAAACGCTACAATGAGCAGTTCTTC. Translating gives CASSKGTSGKRYNEQFF.

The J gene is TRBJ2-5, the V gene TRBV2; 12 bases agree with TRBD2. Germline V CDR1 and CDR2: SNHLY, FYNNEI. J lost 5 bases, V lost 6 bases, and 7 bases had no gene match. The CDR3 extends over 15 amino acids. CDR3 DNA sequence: TGTGCCAGCAGCGTACTAGCGGGAGGAATCGAGACCCAGTACTTC. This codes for CASSVLAGGIETQYF.

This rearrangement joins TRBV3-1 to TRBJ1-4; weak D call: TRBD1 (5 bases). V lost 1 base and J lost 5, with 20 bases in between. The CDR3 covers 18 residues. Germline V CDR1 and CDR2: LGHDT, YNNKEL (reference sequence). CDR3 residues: CASSQGDRYIYLNEKLFF. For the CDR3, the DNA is TGTGCCAGCAGCCAAGGAGACAGATATATCTACTTGAATGAAAAACTGTTTTTT.

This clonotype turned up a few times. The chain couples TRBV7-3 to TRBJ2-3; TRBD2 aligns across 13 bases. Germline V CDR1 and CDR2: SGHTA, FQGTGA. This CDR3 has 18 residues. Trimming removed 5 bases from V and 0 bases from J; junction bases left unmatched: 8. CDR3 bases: TGTGCCAGCAGCCCGTCGGGACTAGCGGGGTCTAGCACAGATACGCAGTATTTT. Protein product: CASSPSGLAGSSTDTQYF.

The CDR3 DNA is TGTGCCAGCAGTTTAACCCCCGTCAAAGTATTTTACACAGATACGCAGTATTTT. Translation gives CASSLTPVKVFYTDTQYF. The chain links TRBV12-3 or TRBV12-4 to TRBJ2-3; D gene unclear. Trimming left V 2 bases short and J 2 bases short, with 20 bases between. This CDR3 region has 18 residues.

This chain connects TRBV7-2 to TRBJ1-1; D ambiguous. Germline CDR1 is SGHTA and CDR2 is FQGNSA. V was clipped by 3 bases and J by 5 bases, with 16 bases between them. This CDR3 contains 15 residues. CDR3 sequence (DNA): TGTGCCAGCAGCTTGGAGTTCGGGCGTTTGACTGAAGCTTTCTTT. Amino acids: CASSLEFGRLTEAFF.

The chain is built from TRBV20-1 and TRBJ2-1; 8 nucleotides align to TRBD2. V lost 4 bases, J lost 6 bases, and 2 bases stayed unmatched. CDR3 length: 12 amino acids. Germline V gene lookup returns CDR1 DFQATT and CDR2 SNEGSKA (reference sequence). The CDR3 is CSAILAGNEQFF. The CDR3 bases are TGCAGTGCTATTCTAGCGGGCAATGAGCAGTTCTTC.